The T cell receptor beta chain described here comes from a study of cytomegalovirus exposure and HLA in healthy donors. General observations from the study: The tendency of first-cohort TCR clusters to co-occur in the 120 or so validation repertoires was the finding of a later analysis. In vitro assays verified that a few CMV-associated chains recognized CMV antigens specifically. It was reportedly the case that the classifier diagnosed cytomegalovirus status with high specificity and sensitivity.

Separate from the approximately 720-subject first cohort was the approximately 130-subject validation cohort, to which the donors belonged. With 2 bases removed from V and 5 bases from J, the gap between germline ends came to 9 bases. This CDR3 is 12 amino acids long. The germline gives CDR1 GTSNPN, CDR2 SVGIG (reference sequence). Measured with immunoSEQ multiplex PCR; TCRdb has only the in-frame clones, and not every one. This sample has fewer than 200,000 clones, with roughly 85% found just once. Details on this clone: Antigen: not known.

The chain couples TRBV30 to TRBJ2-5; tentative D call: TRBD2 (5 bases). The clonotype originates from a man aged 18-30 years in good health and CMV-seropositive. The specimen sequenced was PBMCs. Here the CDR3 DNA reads TGTGCCTGGAGTTCAACGGGGGAGACCCAGTACTTC. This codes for CAWSSTGETQYF.